This TCR beta chain appears in the sequencing data of a study of shared clonotypes between healthy human individuals. Study outcomes and limitations: Investigators expected sequencing depth to affect clonotype sharing among donors.

For every subset, genomic DNA was evenly distributed across several immunoSEQ plates. Replicate PCRs run on unsorted PBMC used around 330 ng DNA, which was some 30,000 T cell genomes. Repertoires were generated with immunoSEQ multiplex PCR, while TCRdb's copy carries only in-frame clones and drops some. The top ten hold 10% to 15% of the sample, which has approximately 510,000 clones, 79% seen once. Regarding this clone: Its antigen remains unidentified.

Trimming removed 5 bases at V and 2 bases at J, with 9 bases between. This CDR3 spans 14 amino acids. The germline V gene encodes CDR1 SGHVS and CDR2 FNYEAQ. Genomic DNA from unsorted samples was obtained from 80 million to 100 million PBMCs (per sample). The material sequenced was PBMCs. This clonotype was sampled from a woman aged 40 to 49 in good health. Some clones in this sample may be carry-over from other donors' samples. The genes are TRBV7-6 and TRBJ2-2; unclear D gene. The CDR3 spells CASSPGVNTGELFF. The DNA for the CDR3 is TGTGCCAGCAGCCCCGGAGTAAACACCGGGGAGCTGTTTTTT.